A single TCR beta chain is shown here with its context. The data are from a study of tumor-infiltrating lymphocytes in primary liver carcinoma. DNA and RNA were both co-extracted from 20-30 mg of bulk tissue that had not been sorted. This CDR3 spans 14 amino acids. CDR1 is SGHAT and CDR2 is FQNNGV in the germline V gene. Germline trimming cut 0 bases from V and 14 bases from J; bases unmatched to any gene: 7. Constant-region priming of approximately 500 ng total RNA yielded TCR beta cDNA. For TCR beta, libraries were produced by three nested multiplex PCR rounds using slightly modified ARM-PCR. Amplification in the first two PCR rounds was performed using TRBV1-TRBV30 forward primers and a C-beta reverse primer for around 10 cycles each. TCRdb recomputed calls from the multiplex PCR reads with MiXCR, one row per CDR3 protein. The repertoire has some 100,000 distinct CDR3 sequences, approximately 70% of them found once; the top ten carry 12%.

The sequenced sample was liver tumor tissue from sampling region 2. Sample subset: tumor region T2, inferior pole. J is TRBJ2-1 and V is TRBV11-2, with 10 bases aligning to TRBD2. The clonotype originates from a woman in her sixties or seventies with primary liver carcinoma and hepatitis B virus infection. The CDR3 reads CASSLDQGLAGEFF. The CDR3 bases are TGTGCCAGCAGCTTAGATCAGGGGCTAGCGGGAGAGTTCTTC.